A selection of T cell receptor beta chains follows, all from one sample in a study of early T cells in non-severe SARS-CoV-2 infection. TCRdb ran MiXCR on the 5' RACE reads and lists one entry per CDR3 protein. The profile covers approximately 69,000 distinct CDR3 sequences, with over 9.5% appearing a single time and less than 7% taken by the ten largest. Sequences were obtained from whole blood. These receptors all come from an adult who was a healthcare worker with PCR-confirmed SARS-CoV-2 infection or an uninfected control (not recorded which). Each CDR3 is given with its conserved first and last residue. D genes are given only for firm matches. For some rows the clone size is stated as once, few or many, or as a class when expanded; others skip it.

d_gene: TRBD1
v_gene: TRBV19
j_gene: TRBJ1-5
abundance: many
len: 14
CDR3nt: TGTGCCAGCACCTGGGGGACAGGTAATCAGCCCCAGCATTTT
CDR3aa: CASTWGTGNQPQHF

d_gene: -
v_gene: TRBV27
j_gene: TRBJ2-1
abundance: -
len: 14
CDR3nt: TGTGCCAGCAGTTTACGGCGGGGAGCGACTGAGCAGTTCTTC
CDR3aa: CASSLRRGATEQFF

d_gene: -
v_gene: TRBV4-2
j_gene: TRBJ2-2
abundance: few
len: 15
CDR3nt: TGTGCCAGCAGCCAAGTGTCGCTTCTCACCGGGGAGCTGTTTTTT
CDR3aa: CASSQVSLLTGELFF

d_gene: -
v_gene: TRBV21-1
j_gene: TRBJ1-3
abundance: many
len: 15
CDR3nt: TGTGCCAGCGGAACGACGGTGAACTCTGGAAACACCATATATTTT
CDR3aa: CASGTTVNSGNTIYF

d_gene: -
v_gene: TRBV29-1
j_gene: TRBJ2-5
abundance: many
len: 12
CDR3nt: TGCAGCGCCCACCGGGAACCAGAGACCCAGTACTTC
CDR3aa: CSAHREPETQYF

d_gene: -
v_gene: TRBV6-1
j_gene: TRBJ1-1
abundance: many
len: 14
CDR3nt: TGTGCCAGCAGTCAAGGGGTCATAAGGGGTGAAGCTTTCTTT
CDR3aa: CASSQGVIRGEAFF

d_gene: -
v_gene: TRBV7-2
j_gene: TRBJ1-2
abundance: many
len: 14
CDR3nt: TGTGCCAGCAGCTTAGCTGGGACACTCTATGGCTACACCTTC
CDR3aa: CASSLAGTLYGYTF

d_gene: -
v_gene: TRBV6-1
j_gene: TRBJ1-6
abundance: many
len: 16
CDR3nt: TGTGCCAGCAGTGAAGCGCTGGGAGGGGTTGGTTCACCCCTCCACTTT
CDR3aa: CASSEALGGVGSPLHF

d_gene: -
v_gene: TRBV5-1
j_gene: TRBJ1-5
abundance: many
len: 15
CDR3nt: TGCGCCAGCAGATCGGTCAGGGATTGGGGTAAGCCCCAGCATTTT
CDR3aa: CASRSVRDWGKPQHF

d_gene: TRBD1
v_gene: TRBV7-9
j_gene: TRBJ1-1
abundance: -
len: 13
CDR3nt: TGTGCCAGCAGCTTAGCACCGGGACAGGAAGCTTTCTTT
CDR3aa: CASSLAPGQEAFF

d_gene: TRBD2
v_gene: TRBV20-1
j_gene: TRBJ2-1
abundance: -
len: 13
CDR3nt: TGCAGTGCTAGATTACCAAGCGGGATTGAGCAGTTCTTC
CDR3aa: CSARLPSGIEQFF

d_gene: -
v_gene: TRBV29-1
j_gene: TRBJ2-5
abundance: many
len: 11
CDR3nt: TGCAGCGTTGTCAGTGTTGAGACCCAGTACTTC
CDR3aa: CSVVSVETQYF